The T cell receptor (beta chain) described here comes from a study of molecular identifiers for immune sequencing clone quantification. Previously reported methods and listed TCR primers produced the bulk TCR libraries. MiXCR, run by TCRdb on the PCR reads, gives a single entry per CDR3 protein. The sample lists approximately 630,000 distinct CDR3 sequences; 25% were seen once. The CDR3 sequence is 13 residues long. Germline CDR1 reads MGHRA; CDR2 reads YSYEKL. Trimming removed 6 bases at V and 2 bases at J, with 10 bases between. A CD8+CD4-CCR7+CD45RA+ phenotype served as the sorting definition for naive CD8 T cells. Points on this clonotype: Its antigen is still unknown.

General study points: Spiked Jurkat TCR RNA equivalent to one cell was reportedly detectable in about a million naive cells. In CMV-specific effectors, clones above 20 copies held over 99% of molecules; naive, under 1%.

V and J are TRBV4-1 and TRBJ2-5, with D hard to call. This receptor was obtained from a human donor in good health. Some libraries in this study had Jurkat cell RNA spiked in. Sequenced: naive CD8+ T cells from blood, with Jurkat cell RNA spiked in. Subset given: FACS-sorted CD8+CD4-CCR7+CD45RA+ naive T cells. Here the CDR3 reads CASRAETQETQYF. The CDR3 coding sequence is TGCGCCAGCAGGGCAGAAACTCAAGAGACCCAGTACTTC.